Listed here are 29 T cell receptor beta chains from one sample, sequenced in a study of shared clonotypes between healthy human individuals. TCRdb's copy holds only in-frame clones and misses some; the assay was immunoSEQ multiplex PCR. The sample carries about 1.5 million clones, nearly 99% recorded once. The sequencing input was naive CD4+ T cells sorted from blood. Subset here: CD45RA+ positively selected. All receptors come from a man aged 25 to 40 in good health.

V usage is TRBV30 and J usage is TRBJ2-7, with D possibly TRBD2 on 6 matching bases. CDR1 GTSNPN and CDR2 SVGIG come from the germline V gene (reference sequence). CDR3 size: 15 residues. Trimming pared 2 bases from V and 1 base from J, leaving 15 bases between. As DNA, the CDR3 is TGTGCCTGGAGTCCCAAGGGAGGAAAGTCCTACGAGCAGTACTTC. Translated: CAWSPKGGKSYEQYF. The full variable domain, rest sourced from reference TRBV30 and TRBJ2-7, is SQTIHQWPATLVQPVGSPLSLECTVEGTSNPNLYWYRQAAGRGLQLLFYSVGIGQISSEVPQNLSASRPQDRQFILSSKKLLLSDSGFYLCAWSPKGGKSYEQYFGPGTRLTVT.

The V gene is TRBV11-3, the J gene TRBJ2-1; TRBD2 might be the D (6 bases). This CDR3 contains 18 residues. The V and J ends lost 5 bases and 1 base respectively, with 21 bases between them. CDR1 and CDR2 from the germline V gene are SGHNT and YENEEA. The CDR3 reads CASSRGPEGGVSYNEQFF. Written as DNA, the CDR3 is TGTGCCAGCAGCAGAGGGCCAGAGGGCGGGGTATCCTACAATGAGCAGTTCTTC.

The chain couples TRBV4-3 to TRBJ2-3; the D is unclear. V gave up 1 base and J gave up 4 bases, with 3 bases separating them. Per germline, CDR1 LGHNA and CDR2 YSLEER. The CDR3 runs to 12 residues. This chain's CDR3 is CASSQGADTQYF. Here the CDR3 DNA reads TGCGCCAGCAGCCAAGGGGCAGATACGCAGTATTTT.

The V and J genes are TRBV28 and TRBJ1-5, with D uncertain. Trimming stripped 11 bases from V and 6 bases from J, with 20 bases between. Germline loops: CDR1 MDHEN, CDR2 SYDVKM. The CDR3 runs 14 residues. CDR3 in amino acids: CASVTERPSQPQHF. The CDR3 nucleotides are TGTGCCTCTGTAACCGAGCGGCCATCTCAGCCCCAGCATTTT.

The chain recombines TRBV28 with TRBJ2-7; 10 bases align to TRBD2. The J segment lost 5 bases and the V segment lost 6 bases, leaving 10 bases of the junction unmatched. Germline V gives CDR1 MDHEN, CDR2 SYDVKM. The length of the CDR3 is 15 residues. The chain's CDR3 is CASSRGGSGRNEQYF. Written as DNA, the CDR3 is TGTGCCAGCAGCCGGGGAGGTAGCGGGAGGAACGAGCAGTACTTC.

The gene calls are TRBV5-1 and TRBJ1-1, with 7 bases lining up with TRBD1. Germline CDR1 SGHRS, CDR2 YFSETQ. The V segment lost 7 bases and the J segment 1 base; nucleotides outside the gene matches: 13. The CDR3 runs to 16 residues. CDR3 in amino acids: CASFNVGQAKNTEAFF. CDR3 DNA sequence: TGCGCCAGCTTTAACGTAGGACAGGCAAAGAACACTGAAGCTTTCTTT.

Worth noting for this clone: This sample includes further DNA sequences coding for the same CDR3. The gene calls are TRBV11-2 and TRBJ2-1; D uncertain. The germline V and J ends were trimmed by 2 bases and 6 bases, with 5 bases remaining between them. CDR1 and CDR2 (germline): SGHAT, FQNNGV. The CDR3 extends over 12 amino acids. CDR3 in amino acids: CASSLMGNEQFF. In DNA, the CDR3 is TGTGCCAGCAGCTTAATGGGCAATGAGCAGTTCTTC.

In this sample, this clone turned up once. The gene calls are TRBV29-1 and TRBJ1-1, with a possible D match to TRBD1 (6 bases). CDR3 length equals 11 residues. The ends were cut back, 4 bases at V and 8 bases at J, with 11 bases in the middle. Germline V gives CDR1 SQVTM, CDR2 ANQGSEA. The CDR3 DNA sequence: TGCAGCGTTGGCGTGGGGGGCGAAGCTTTCTTT. Translated, it gives CSVGVGGEAFF.

This clone has just one count. At the DNA level, this CDR3 is encoded by other sequences in the same sample as well. This chain connects TRBV28 to TRBJ1-5; maybe TRBD1 (5 bases). This CDR3 contains 12 residues. Germline CDR1 reads MDHEN; CDR2 reads SYDVKM. V was trimmed by 7 bases and J by 6 bases, leaving 10 bases between them. CDR3 sequence reads: CASTLGVQPQHF. The CDR3 bases are TGTGCCAGCACCCTGGGGGTTCAGCCCCAGCATTTT.

This chain connects TRBV7-7 to TRBJ2-2; D gene unclear. This CDR3 spans 14 amino acids. The germline V and J ends were trimmed by 5 bases and 4 bases, with 11 bases remaining between them. Germline-derived CDR1 and CDR2 are SSHAT and FNYEAQ (reference sequence). CDR3 region: CASSPRQVTGELFF. The CDR3, as DNA: TGTGCCAGCAGCCCTCGACAAGTCACCGGGGAGCTGTTTTTT.

This clone was seen only a few times. V is TRBV19 and J is TRBJ2-2; the D is unclear. There are 14 residues in the CDR3. Germline CDR1 is LNHDA and CDR2 is SQIVND (reference sequence). V was shortened by 4 bases and J by 5 bases, with 11 bases between the two germline ends. The CDR3 nucleotides are TGTGCCAGTAGTAGCCTATTGGAAACCGGGGAGCTGTTTTTT. Translation gives CASSSLLETGELFF.

The chain recombines TRBV7-9 with TRBJ1-2; no clear D. V lost 8 bases and J 6 bases, leaving 10 bases between the germline ends. The CDR3 runs to 11 residues. Germline V gene sequence: CDR1 SEHNR, CDR2 FQNEAQ (reference sequence). DNA for the CDR3: TGTGCCAGCCGGTACGGGGATGGCTACACCTTC. This gives the protein CASRYGDGYTF.

The CDR3 sequence: CASSPGGSGAGELFF. CDR3 coding DNA: TGTGCCAGCAGCCCAGGGGGCAGCGGGGCCGGGGAGCTGTTTTTT. The chain couples TRBV7-9 to TRBJ2-2; D is possibly TRBD1 (8 bases). The germline V gene encodes CDR1 SEHNR and CDR2 FQNEAQ (reference sequence). Trimming took off 5 bases at V and 6 bases at J, with 16 bases between the two ends. The CDR3 is 15 amino acids.

V and J are TRBV28 and TRBJ2-7; 9 bases agree with TRBD1. V was pared by 3 bases and J by 0 bases, with 3 bases of the junction left unmatched. The germline gives CDR1 MDHEN, CDR2 SYDVKM. This CDR3 has 15 amino acids. The CDR3 reads CASSLDRGNSYEQYF. The DNA of the CDR3 is TGTGCCAGCAGTTTGGACAGGGGCAACTCCTACGAGCAGTACTTC.

V and J are TRBV27 and TRBJ1-1; no clear D gene. Trimming took 3 bases from V and 1 from J, leaving 6 bases between them. The CDR3 is made up of 13 amino acids. CDR1 is MNHEY and CDR2 is SMNVEV in the germline V gene (reference sequence). The CDR3 DNA is TGTGCCAGCAGTTTCGCGCGGAACACTGAAGCTTTCTTT. Its protein is CASSFARNTEAFF.

This chain uses TRBV7-9 with TRBJ1-2, with D unresolved. V shed 1 base and J shed 7 bases, with 13 bases lying between them. From germline, CDR1 is SEHNR and CDR2 FQNEAQ (reference sequence). This CDR3 region has 14 residues. In DNA form, the CDR3 reads TGTGCCAGCAGCTTAGACCTAGAAGGACCTGGCTACACCTTC. Amino acid sequence: CASSLDLEGPGYTF.

This chain links TRBV29-1 with TRBJ1-3, with unresolved D. The ends were cut back, 3 bases at V and 8 bases at J, with 11 bases in the middle. CDR1 is SQVTM, CDR2 ANQGSEA, per germline. The CDR3 consists of 12 residues. CDR3 in amino acids: CSVDRPDDTIYF. CDR3 coding DNA: TGCAGCGTTGACCGACCGGACGACACCATATATTTT.

The rearrangement links TRBV5-6 to TRBJ2-7, with D possibly matching TRBD2 (6 bases). Trimming pared 0 bases from V and 4 bases from J, leaving 8 bases between. Germline assignment: CDR1 SGHDT and CDR2 YYEEEE. This CDR3 contains 13 residues. CDR3 sequence: CASSLGAGYEQYF. The CDR3 bases are TGTGCCAGCAGCTTGGGCGCGGGGTACGAGCAGTACTTC.

As regards this clone: The sample has other DNA sequences that encode this CDR3 too. The V gene is TRBV5-1, the J gene TRBJ2-2; D uncertain. Germline V lookup: CDR1 SGHRS, CDR2 YFSETQ. V lost 0 bases to trimming and J lost 2 bases, with 5 bases between them. The CDR3 spans 14 residues. DNA for the CDR3: TGCGCCAGCAGCTTGGGGAGAAACACCGGGGAGCTGTTTTTT. Translation: CASSLGRNTGELFF.

This chain uses TRBV7-9 with TRBJ2-7; 7 bases are shared with TRBD1. The V segment lost 5 bases and the J segment 1 base; nucleotides outside the gene matches: 8. This CDR3 contains 15 residues. From germline, CDR1 is SEHNR and CDR2 FQNEAQ (reference sequence). CDR3 nucleotides: TGTGCCAGCAGCACACCGGGACAGCCTTCCTACGAGCAGTACTTC. Its protein is CASSTPGQPSYEQYF.

The chain links TRBV6-6 to TRBJ2-7, with D possibly being TRBD1 or TRBD2 (5 bases each). The CDR3 has 15 residues. The V and J ends lost 2 bases and 3 bases respectively, with 14 bases between them. CDR1 MNHNY and CDR2 SVGAGI come from the germline V gene (reference sequence). CDR3 loop: CASSYPGTAIYEQYF. The CDR3 region has the DNA TGTGCCAGCAGTTACCCCGGGACCGCGATCTACGAGCAGTACTTC.

This chain connects TRBV10-3 to TRBJ2-1, with 10 bases matching TRBD2. Germline trimming cut 4 bases from V and 4 bases from J; bases unmatched to any gene: 1. This CDR3 has 14 amino acids. Germline loops: CDR1 ENHRY, CDR2 SYGVKD. CDR3 loop: CAISGTSGYNEQFF. The CDR3 DNA follows: TGTGCCATCAGTGGGACTAGCGGTTACAATGAGCAGTTCTTC.

This clone was counted between two and nine times. This sequence joins TRBV15 and TRBJ1-5, with D perhaps TRBD1 (6 bases). Germline V gene data show CDR1 as LNHNV and CDR2 as YYDKDF (reference sequence). V was pared by 5 bases and J by 7 bases, with 18 bases between. CDR3 length equals 15 residues. CDR3 DNA sequence: TGTGCCACCAGCCTCCTTGGGGGGGCGCGGCAGCCCCAGCATTTT. It yields the protein CATSLLGGARQPQHF.

This chain connects TRBV9 to TRBJ2-1; D might be TRBD2 (5 bases). Looked up from germline, CDR1 is SGDLS and CDR2 is YYNGEE. The CDR3 consists of 12 residues. Trimming took 1 base from V and 14 from J, leaving 13 bases between them. The CDR3 spells CASSVSILVEFF. Written as DNA, the CDR3 is TGTGCCAGCAGCGTATCAATACTAGTTGAGTTCTTC.

Remarks on this clone: No DNA is shown, since the ends of the CDR3 on it are uncertain; the CDR3 is the one TCRdb lists. The V gene is TRBV19, the J gene TRBJ2-3; the D call TRBD1 from the table was never checked on the DNA. CDR1 is LNHDA and CDR2 is SQIVND in the germline V gene (reference sequence). The CDR3 adds up to 17 amino acids, both ends counted. The CDR3 here is CASSKYVGPGSWDTQYF.

Here the CDR3 DNA reads TGCGCCAGCAGCGTGTCCTCTCAGGGACAGGGTGGGTTCTTGCAGTACTTC. Translation gives CASSVSSQGQGGFLQYF. This rearrangement joins TRBV5-1 to TRBJ2-7; 9 positions match TRBD1. The CDR3 runs to 17 residues. Germline CDR1 reads SGHRS; CDR2 reads YFSETQ. J was trimmed by 9 bases and V by 4 bases; bases with no gene match: 20.

The chain is built from TRBV5-1 and TRBJ2-7; 10 bases map to TRBD1. The V and J ends lost 4 bases and 3 bases, in that order; junction bases with no gene match: 4. The CDR3 is made up of 14 amino acids. Germline loops: CDR1 SGHRS, CDR2 YFSETQ. Here the CDR3 DNA reads TGCGCCAGCAGCCCTCGGGACAGGGGCTACGAGCAGTACTTC. This sequence encodes CASSPRDRGYEQYF.

The rearrangement joins TRBV6-1 to TRBJ1-1; the D is unclear. This CDR3 is 18 amino acids long. Germline V gives CDR1 MNHNS, CDR2 SASEGT. Trimming took off 3 bases at V and 1 base at J, with 21 bases between the two ends. This chain's CDR3 is CASSDRFRSVWRNTEAFF. The CDR3 coding sequence is TGTGCCAGCAGTGATCGTTTCAGGTCGGTGTGGAGGAACACTGAAGCTTTCTTT.

The chain recombines TRBV28 with TRBJ1-1; perhaps TRBD1 as D (6 bases). The CDR3 loop spans 14 amino acids. Germline lookup yields CDR1 MDHEN and CDR2 SYDVKM. With 5 bases removed from V and 1 base from J, the gap between germline ends came to 11 bases. CDR3 sequence: CASSQNRANTEAFF. DNA for the CDR3: TGTGCCAGCAGTCAGAACAGGGCGAACACTGAAGCTTTCTTT.